These 25 T cell receptor beta chains share one sample of origin, sequenced in a study of identical twins. TCRdb recomputed calls from the 5' RACE reads with MiXCR, one row per CDR3 protein. In the table there are around 340,000 distinct CDR3 sequences, around an eighth of which are singletons. These records were also assigned to another study, of yellow fever vaccine responses in identical twins.

Specimen: CD8+ T cells sorted from blood. Receptor source: a woman aged 18-35 years in good health.

This clonotype was counted ten times or more. This chain connects TRBV5-1 to TRBJ1-2, with a weak D call TRBD1 (6 bases). Germline CDR1 reads SGHRS; CDR2 reads YFSETQ. The CDR3 has 16 amino acids. The ends were cut back, 0 bases at V and 4 bases at J, with 16 bases in the middle. The CDR3 coding sequence is TGCGCCAGCAGCTTGGGGGCGTACAGGGTCGGCTATGGCTACACCTTC. Its translation: CASSLGAYRVGYGYTF.

This clonotype has only a few counts. The DNA is omitted, as the CDR3 cannot be located on it reliably, and the CDR3 follows TCRdb's listing. This sequence joins TRBV7-6 and TRBJ2-2. Both ends counted, the CDR3 spans 11 residues. Germline assignment: CDR1 SGHVS and CDR2 FNYEAQ. CDR3 amino acids: CASLRAGELFF.

There are a few counts of this clonotype. The chain couples TRBV12-3 or TRBV12-4 to TRBJ2-1, with 11 bases that match TRBD2. This CDR3 has 16 residues. V gave up 2 bases and J gave up 2 bases; unmatched junction bases: 2. The CDR3 DNA sequence: TGTGCCAGCAGTTTACCGGGACTAGCGGCCTACAATGAGCAGTTCTTC. The encoded protein is CASSLPGLAAYNEQFF.

The V call is TRBV2, the J call TRBJ2-5, with TRBD1 matching over 9 bases. Germline CDR1 is SNHLY and CDR2 is FYNNEI. There are 14 residues in the CDR3. With 8 bases clipped from V and 2 bases from J, the junction kept 6 bases outside the gene matches. The CDR3 coding sequence is TGTGCCAGCTGGACAGGGGTACCTCAAGAGACCCAGTACTTC. Its translation is CASWTGVPQETQYF.

The chain combines TRBV7-1 with TRBJ2-7; no firm D call. TRBV7-1 is placed among ORFs of uncertain function. V lost 3 bases and J lost 0, with 33 bases in between. The CDR3 length is 22 residues. The CDR3 DNA sequence: TGTGCCAGCAGCTCCCATCCACCTCCGCGGAGCACTCACACCCCGAGCTCCTACGAGCAGTACTTC. This translates into CASSSHPPPRSTHTPSSYEQYF.

This clonotype was seen more than once but under ten times. The CDR3, as DNA: TGCGCCAGCAGCCCATCTCTAGCGACCAGCTCCTACAATGAGCAGTTCTTC. Translated, it gives CASSPSLATSSYNEQFF. J is TRBJ2-1 and V is TRBV4-1; a possible D gene is TRBD2 (6 bases). Germline assignment: CDR1 MGHRA and CDR2 YSYEKL. V shed 4 bases and J shed 0 bases, with 16 bases lying between them. The CDR3 totals 17 residues.

V is TRBV7-6 and J is TRBJ1-1; D not certain. The V gene lost 1 base and the J gene lost 0 bases, with 12 bases spanning the gap. CDR1 and CDR2 (germline): SGHVS, FNYEAQ. The CDR3 covers 16 residues. CDR3 residues: CASSLGELRMNTEAFF. CDR3 in DNA: TGTGCCAGCAGCTTAGGGGAGTTGCGAATGAACACTGAAGCTTTCTTT. Filled out from reference TRBV7-6 and TRBJ1-1, the complete variable domain reads GAGVSQSPRYKVTKRGQDVALRCDPISGHVSLYWYRQALGQGPEFLTYFNYEAQQDKSGLPNDRFSAERPEGSISTLTIQRTEQRDSAMYRCASSLGELRMNTEAFFGQGTRLTVV.

This clonotype was picked up a small number of times. The V call is TRBV6-2 or TRBV6-3, the J call TRBJ2-7, with D unclear. V gave up 4 bases and J gave up 0 bases, with 25 bases separating them. This CDR3 is built from 19 residues. Germline CDR1 and CDR2: MNHEY and SVGEGT. This CDR3 is CASSCIPTEEPWSSYEQYF. The CDR3, as DNA: TGTGCCAGCAGTTGTATCCCCACAGAAGAACCTTGGAGCTCCTACGAGCAGTACTTC.

This clonotype was seen only once. V gene TRBV5-6 combines with J gene TRBJ2-7, with 9 nucleotides matching TRBD1. CDR1 is SGHDT, CDR2 YYEEEE, per germline. Unmatched junction bases numbered 14, after V lost 8 bases and J lost 5 bases. This CDR3 comprises 15 residues. CDR3 sequence reads: CASSVGGQGINEQYF. CDR3 nucleotide sequence: TGTGCCAGTAGTGTCGGGGGACAGGGAATTAACGAGCAGTACTTC.

The J gene is TRBJ1-1, the V gene TRBV9; no clear D. Trimming removed 7 bases from V and 4 bases from J, with 8 bases in between. Germline V CDR1 and CDR2: SGDLS, YYNGEE. This CDR3 has 11 residues. The DNA of the CDR3 is TGTGCCAGCGGGCCTACCACTGAAGCTTTCTTT. The encoded protein is CASGPTTEAFF. Supplemented by reference TRBV9 and TRBJ1-1, the full variable domain reads DSGVTQTPKHLITATGQRVTLRCSPRSGDLSVYWYQQSLDQGLQFLIQYYNGEERAKGNILERFSAQQFPDLHSELNLSSLELGDSALYFCASGPTTEAFFGQGTRLTVV.

The chain has TRBV6-2 or TRBV6-3 and TRBJ2-1, with 11 bases identical to TRBD2. The CDR3 runs 15 residues. The V segment lost 2 bases and the J segment 10 bases; nucleotides outside the gene matches: 7. Germline assignment: CDR1 MNHEY and CDR2 SVGEGT. Here the CDR3 reads CASSYTTSGGREQFF. The CDR3 nucleotides are TGTGCCAGCAGTTACACCACTAGCGGGGGTAGGGAGCAGTTCTTC.

The chain has TRBV10-3 and TRBJ2-7; D may be TRBD1 or TRBD2 (5 bases each). CDR1 is ENHRY, CDR2 SYGVKD, per germline. Trimming stripped 6 bases from V and 3 bases from J, with 12 bases between. CDR3 length equals 13 residues. CDR3 bases: TGTGCCATCAGGCAGCTGGGGGTCTACGAGCAGTACTTC. It is translated as CAIRQLGVYEQYF.

This clonotype was seen more than once but under ten times. The chain carries TRBV12-3 or TRBV12-4 and TRBJ1-5; D unresolved. The V gene lost 3 bases and the J gene lost 3 bases, with 9 bases spanning the gap. The CDR3 is 14 amino acids. The CDR3 nucleotides are TGTGCCAGCAGTTTGGGAGGGATCAATCAGCCCCAGCATTTT. It codes for CASSLGGINQPQHF.

This clonotype was seen many times. The chain recombines TRBV7-9 with TRBJ2-2; D is perhaps TRBD1 (5 bases). The CDR3 runs to 12 residues. The germline CDR1 and CDR2 sequences are SEHNR and FQNEAQ (reference sequence). CDR3 amino acids: CAPMLGPGELFF. DNA for the CDR3: TGTGCACCCATGTTGGGGCCCGGGGAGCTGTTTTTT.

This rearrangement joins TRBV7-9 to TRBJ1-1, with TRBD1 as a possible D gene (6 bases). V was cut by 4 bases and J by 1 base, with 10 bases left in between. Germline assignment: CDR1 SEHNR and CDR2 FQNEAQ (reference sequence). The CDR3 is 14 residues long. The CDR3, as DNA: TGTGCCAGCAGCTCACGACAGGAGAACACTGAAGCTTTCTTT. Translation: CASSSRQENTEAFF.

The chain combines TRBV11-2 with TRBJ1-4; 9 bases agree with TRBD1. Trimming took 6 bases from V and 7 from J; bases not matched to a gene: 6. Germline V gives CDR1 SGHAT, CDR2 FQNNGV. CDR3 length: 14 residues. CDR3 coding DNA: TGTGCCAGCAGTTTGACAGGGGGGAGTGAAAAACTGTTTTTT. Protein sequence: CASSLTGGSEKLFF.

CDR3: CASSQTLGDEQFF. The CDR3 region has the DNA TGTGCCAGCAGCCAGACCCTGGGGGATGAGCAGTTCTTC. The genes are TRBV4-2 and TRBJ2-1, with D possibly being TRBD1 or TRBD2 (5 bases each). Trimming pared 3 bases from V and 8 bases from J, leaving 11 bases between. CDR1 and CDR2 from the germline V gene are LGHNA and YNFKEQ. There are 13 residues in the CDR3.

This clonotype appeared a few times. This chain uses TRBV6-2 or TRBV6-3 with TRBJ2-7, with 8 positions matching TRBD1. The CDR3 consists of 15 residues. From germline, CDR1 is MNHEY and CDR2 SVGEGT. V lost 0 bases and J lost 2; bases outside the gene matches: 3. The CDR3 spells CASSYSGTGPYEQYV. CDR3 DNA sequence: TGTGCCAGCAGTTACTCGGGGACAGGTCCCTACGAGCAGTACGTC.

J is TRBJ2-3 and V is TRBV10-1, with D perhaps matching TRBD2 (7 bases). The CDR3 length is 15 residues. Germline-derived CDR1 and CDR2 are WNHNN and SYGVQD (reference sequence). V lost 6 bases to trimming and J lost 5 bases, with 18 bases between them. This CDR3 is CASRKGGGAVDTQYF. CDR3 bases: TGCGCCAGCAGAAAAGGGGGGGGCGCGGTAGATACGCAGTATTTT.

This clonotype was seen a single time. The J gene is TRBJ2-1, the V gene TRBV7-2, with D tentatively TRBD2 (6 bases). The CDR3 length is 14 residues. CDR1 and CDR2 (germline): SGHTA, FQGNSA. The V end lost 5 bases, the J end lost 8 bases, and 16 bases lay between the germline ends. The CDR3 spells CASSVGARGYEQFF. Written as DNA, the CDR3 is TGTGCCAGCAGCGTCGGGGCTCGGGGGTATGAGCAGTTCTTC. Combining the CDR3 with reference TRBV7-2 and TRBJ2-1 gives the whole variable domain GAGVSQSPSNKVTEKGKDVELRCDPISGHTALYWYRQSLGQGLEFLIYFQGNSAPDKSGLPSDRFSAERTGGSVSTLTIQRTQQEDSAVYLCASSVGARGYEQFFGPGTRLTVL.

This clonotype was counted a few times. The CDR3 loop is CASSYGGDYEQYF. The CDR3 DNA follows: TGTGCCAGCAGTTACGGGGGAGACTACGAGCAGTACTTC. This rearrangement joins TRBV6-5 to TRBJ2-7, with D possibly being TRBD1 or TRBD2 (5 bases each). This CDR3 comprises 13 residues. Trimming stripped 2 bases from V and 3 bases from J, with 8 bases between. CDR1 and CDR2 from the germline V gene are MNHEY and SVGAGI.

The chain has TRBV10-2 and TRBJ2-1, with a possible D match to TRBD1 (6 bases). Trimming left V 2 bases short and J 8 bases short, with 10 bases between. The CDR3 loop spans 13 amino acids. Per germline, CDR1 WSHSY and CDR2 SAAADI. The CDR3 DNA sequence: TGCGCCAGCAGTGAGAGGGGGAGTGATGAGCAGTTCTTC. Translation: CASSERGSDEQFF.

This clonotype was observed at least ten times. This rearrangement joins TRBV12-5 to TRBJ2-1; TRBD2 is a possible D gene (7 bases). The CDR3 runs 16 residues. Trimming shortened V by 2 bases and J by 5 bases, and 16 bases separated the two germline ends. CDR1 and CDR2 from the germline V gene are LGHNT and FRNRAP. The CDR3 region has the DNA TGTGCTAGTGGTTTGTTCGGCGGGGGCCGGAACAATGAGCAGTTCTTC. As protein: CASGLFGGGRNNEQFF.

The sample holds many counts of this clonotype. The chain carries TRBV29-1 and TRBJ2-5; the D is unclear. The V gene's germline CDR1 is SQVTM and CDR2 ANQGSEA. Trimming stripped 6 bases from V and 0 bases from J, with 2 bases between. The CDR3 extends over 10 amino acids. The DNA of the CDR3 is TGCAGCGTATACCAAGAGACCCAGTACTTC. As protein: CSVYQETQYF.

This clonotype has a handful of counts. The chain is built from TRBV28 and TRBJ2-7, with 8 bases identical to TRBD1. This CDR3 region has 16 residues. The ends lost 4 bases at V and 2 bases at J; junction bases unmatched: 10. CDR1 is MDHEN, CDR2 SYDVKM, per germline. The CDR3 bases are TGTGCCAGCAGTTCAAGGACAGGGATGAGGGCCTACGAGCAGTACGTC. This codes for CASSSRTGMRAYEQYV.